The next 18 T cell receptor beta chains were all read from a single sample in a study of blood T cell repertoires in COVID-19. Only in-frame clones appear in the TCRdb table, and some are missing; sequencing was by immunoSEQ multiplex PCR. The table records around 160,000 clones, around 84% of them present only once. Input material: peripheral blood. These TCRs come from a man aged 60 to 69 with active or convalescent COVID-19.

J is TRBJ1-6 and V is TRBV4-2; D is unresolved. There are 14 residues in the CDR3. Trimming cost V 1 base and J 5 bases, with 6 bases left between them. The V gene's germline CDR1 is LGHNA and CDR2 YNFKEQ. The CDR3 DNA reads TGTGCCAGCAGCCAAGCCAGAAATAATTCACCCCTCCACTTT. It codes for CASSQARNNSPLHF.

The chain carries TRBV5-1 and TRBJ2-7, with D possibly matching TRBD1 (6 bases). Germline CDR1 and CDR2: SGHRS and YFSETQ. This CDR3 has 15 residues. The germline V and J ends were trimmed by 0 bases and 7 bases, with 17 bases remaining between them. The CDR3: CASSLDRAIIGEQYF. The CDR3 DNA is TGCGCCAGCAGCTTGGACAGGGCAATCATAGGGGAGCAGTACTTC.

V is TRBV5-8 and J is TRBJ1-2; D perhaps matches TRBD1 (5 bases). This CDR3 is 16 amino acids long. Trimming stripped 4 bases from V and 4 bases from J, with 20 bases between. Germline-derived CDR1 and CDR2 are SGHTS and YDEGEE. CDR3 sequence: CASSRGYRREGYGYTF. The CDR3 coding sequence is TGTGCCAGCAGCCGGGGGTATAGGAGGGAAGGCTATGGCTACACCTTC.

The chain is built from TRBV29-1 and TRBJ2-3, with a tentative D call TRBD2 (5 bases). The CDR3 consists of 12 residues. Trimming left V 7 bases short and J 1 base short, with 9 bases between. Germline CDR1 SQVTM, CDR2 ANQGSEA. The CDR3 sequence: CSADGGTDTQYF. DNA of the CDR3: TGCAGCGCGGACGGGGGCACAGATACGCAGTATTTT.

The V gene is TRBV9, the J gene TRBJ1-1; D call uncertain. Germline CDR1 is SGDLS and CDR2 is YYNGEE. The CDR3 length is 14 residues. V lost 0 bases to trimming and J lost 4 bases, with 10 bases between them. Written as DNA, the CDR3 is TGTGCCAGCAGCGTAGGGAGCCAAGGCACTGAAGCTTTCTTT. This gives the protein CASSVGSQGTEAFF.

The genes are TRBV19 and TRBJ2-5; 7 bases are shared with TRBD2. V dropped 2 bases and J dropped 1; count of bases not matched to a gene: 4. The CDR3 contains 15 residues. The germline CDR1 and CDR2 sequences are LNHDA and SQIVND (reference sequence). CDR3 nucleotides: TGTGCCAGTAGTATATCTGGGAGGGCCCAAGAGACCCAGTACTTC. Encoded protein: CASSISGRAQETQYF.

The CDR3 spells CASSSLSGRKNNEQFF. CDR3 DNA: TGTGCCAGCAGTTCCCTTAGCGGGAGAAAAAACAATGAGCAGTTCTTC. This chain uses TRBV6-5 with TRBJ2-1; TRBD2 aligns across 9 bases. This CDR3 is 16 amino acids long. Germline-derived CDR1 and CDR2 are MNHEY and SVGAGI. V dropped 4 bases and J dropped 5; count of bases not matched to a gene: 9.

The chain has TRBV13 and TRBJ2-7; 10 bases fit TRBD1. The germline V gene has CDR1 PRHDT and CDR2 FYEKMQ (reference sequence). This CDR3 comprises 15 residues. V was clipped by 6 bases and J by 0 bases; unmatched bases: 5. This CDR3 reads CASRPRTGGSYEQYF. The CDR3, as DNA: TGTGCCAGCAGACCGAGGACAGGGGGCTCCTACGAGCAGTACTTC.

The V gene is TRBV6-2 or TRBV6-3, the J gene TRBJ2-3; tentative D call: TRBD2 (6 bases). The V gene lost 0 bases and the J gene lost 4 bases, with 20 bases spanning the gap. Germline values: CDR1 MNHEY, CDR2 SVGEGT. The CDR3 sequence is 18 residues long. The CDR3 sequence: CASSYSRVSSDSSDTQYF. The DNA for the CDR3 is TGTGCCAGCAGTTACTCGAGGGTGTCTAGCGACTCCTCAGATACGCAGTATTTT.

The chain employs TRBV27 and TRBJ1-4; the D is unclear. V dropped 11 bases and J dropped 4 bases, with 14 bases sitting between them. The CDR3 has 13 amino acids. Germline loops: CDR1 MNHEY, CDR2 SMNVEV (reference sequence). The CDR3 nucleotides read TGTGCCTCACGGGAGTCGGGTAATGAAAAACTGTTTTTT. Translating gives CASRESGNEKLFF.

The gene calls are TRBV29-1 and TRBJ1-5; tentative D call: TRBD1 (6 bases). This CDR3 contains 13 residues. CDR1 and CDR2 (germline): SQVTM, ANQGSEA. Trimming removed 6 bases from V and 4 bases from J, with 13 bases in between. The DNA of the CDR3 is TGCAGCGTCCGGGACAACATTAATCAGCCCCAGCATTTT. It encodes CSVRDNINQPQHF.

This clone was recorded once. V and J are TRBV19 and TRBJ1-6, with D possibly TRBD1 on 5 matching bases. Between the trimmed V and J ends, which lost 6 bases and 8 bases, there was a span of 20 bases. The germline V gene encodes CDR1 LNHDA and CDR2 SQIVND (reference sequence). The CDR3 sequence is 16 residues long. This CDR3 is CASRGAAPRSDSPLHF. CDR3 sequence (DNA): TGTGCCAGTAGAGGGGCGGCCCCAAGATCGGATTCACCCCTCCACTTT.

The chain has TRBV3-1 (or the pseudogene TRBV3-2) and TRBJ1-5, with 7 bases aligning to TRBD1. V gave up 1 base and J gave up 4 bases; unmatched junction bases: 4. Germline V gene data show CDR1 as LGHDT and CDR2 as YNNKEL (reference sequence). The CDR3 contains 15 residues. CDR3 amino acids: CASSQAGGVNQPQHF. The CDR3 coding sequence is TGTGCCAGCAGCCAAGCAGGGGGTGTTAATCAGCCCCAGCATTTT.

The rearrangement links TRBV6-6 to TRBJ1-4, with D maybe TRBD1 (6 bases). Trimming took off 6 bases at V and 5 bases at J, with 13 bases between the two ends. This CDR3 region has 14 residues. Per germline, CDR1 MNHNY and CDR2 SVGAGI (reference sequence). CDR3 in DNA: TGTGCCAGCAGCCGCGGGGGCGGGAATGAAAAACTGTTTTTT. Its translation is CASSRGGGNEKLFF.

J is TRBJ1-2 and V is TRBV6-5; D ambiguous. Germline V gene lookup returns CDR1 MNHEY and CDR2 SVGAGI. This CDR3 is built from 15 residues. The V and J ends lost 2 bases and 6 bases respectively, with 16 bases between them. DNA of the CDR3: TGTGCCAGCAGTTACGAGGGTCGTTTGTTAGATGGCTACACCTTC. It specifies CASSYEGRLLDGYTF.

V gene TRBV7-6 combines with J gene TRBJ2-2; 8 bases align to TRBD1. CDR1 and CDR2 (germline): SGHVS, FNYEAQ. Losses at the gene ends were 7 bases for V and 6 bases for J; bases not matched to a gene: 7. The CDR3 totals 14 residues. The CDR3 bases are TGTGCCAGCAACCAGAGACAGGGGTCCGGGGAGCTGTTTTTT. Translated, it gives CASNQRQGSGELFF.

The chain joins TRBV12-3 or TRBV12-4 to TRBJ1-1; D ambiguous. Trimming removed 2 bases from V and 10 bases from J, with 8 bases in between. This CDR3 is built from 11 residues. The CDR3 sequence is CASSLSRLAFF. The CDR3 DNA reads TGTGCCAGCAGTTTATCGAGATTAGCTTTCTTT.

The V gene is TRBV9, the J gene TRBJ1-3, with a possible D match to TRBD1 (5 bases). This CDR3 has 14 amino acids. Germline V lookup: CDR1 SGDLS, CDR2 YYNGEE. Trimming cost V 0 bases and J 4 bases, with 8 bases left between them. The CDR3 sequence: CASSVEGYGNTIYF. The CDR3 bases are TGTGCCAGCAGCGTAGAGGGGTACGGAAACACCATATATTTT.